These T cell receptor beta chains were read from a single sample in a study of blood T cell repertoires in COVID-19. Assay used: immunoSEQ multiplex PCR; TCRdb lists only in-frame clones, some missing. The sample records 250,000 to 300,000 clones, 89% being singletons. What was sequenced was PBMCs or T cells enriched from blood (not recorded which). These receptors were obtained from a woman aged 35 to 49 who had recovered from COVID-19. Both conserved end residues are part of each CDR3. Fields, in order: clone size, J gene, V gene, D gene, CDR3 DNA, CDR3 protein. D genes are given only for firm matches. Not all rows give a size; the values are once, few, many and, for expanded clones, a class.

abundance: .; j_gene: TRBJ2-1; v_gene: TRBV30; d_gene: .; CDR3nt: TGTGCCTGGAGCGTGGGGGGATCCTACAATGAGCAGTTCTTC; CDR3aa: CAWSVGGSYNEQFF
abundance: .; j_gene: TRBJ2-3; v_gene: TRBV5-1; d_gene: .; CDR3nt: TGCGCCAGCAGCTTGATGGCGCGGGGCACAGATACGCAGTATTTT; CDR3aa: CASSLMARGTDTQYF
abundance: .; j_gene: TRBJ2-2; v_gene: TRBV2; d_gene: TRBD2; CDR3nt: TGTGCCAGCAGTCGTGGACTAGCGGGAGTTGGCGGGGAGCTGTTTTTT; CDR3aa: CASSRGLAGVGGELFF
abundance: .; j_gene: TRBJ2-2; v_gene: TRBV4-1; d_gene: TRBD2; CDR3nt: TGCGCCAGCAGCCCGGGAACTAGCGGGAGCGGGGAGCTGTTTTTT; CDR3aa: CASSPGTSGSGELFF
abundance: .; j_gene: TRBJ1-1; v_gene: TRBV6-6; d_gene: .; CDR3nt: TGTGCCAGCAAAGACAGCTACACTGAAGCTTTCTTT; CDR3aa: CASKDSYTEAFF
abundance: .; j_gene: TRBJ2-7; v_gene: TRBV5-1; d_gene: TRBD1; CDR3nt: TGCGCCAGCAGCTTGGGAGACAGGGGGAGGGAGCAGTACTTC; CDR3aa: CASSLGDRGREQYF
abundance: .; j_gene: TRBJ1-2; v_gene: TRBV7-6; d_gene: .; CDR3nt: TGTGCCAGCAGCTTAGAGGCAGGGACTCGGGGTGGCTACACCTTC; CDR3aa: CASSLEAGTRGGYTF
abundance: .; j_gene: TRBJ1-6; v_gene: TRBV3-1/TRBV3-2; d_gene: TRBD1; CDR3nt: TGTGCCAGCAGCCAGACAGGGAGCTCCTATAATTCACCCCTCCACTTT; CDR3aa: CASSQTGSSYNSPLHF
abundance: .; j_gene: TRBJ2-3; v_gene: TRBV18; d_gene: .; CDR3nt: TGTGCCAGCTCCTACATACTAGCAGGTGGAGATACGCAGTATTTT; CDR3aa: CASSYILAGGDTQYF
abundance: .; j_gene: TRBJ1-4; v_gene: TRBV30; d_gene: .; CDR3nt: TGTGCCTGGAGGAGGAGTGAAAAACTGTTTTTT; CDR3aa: CAWRRSEKLFF
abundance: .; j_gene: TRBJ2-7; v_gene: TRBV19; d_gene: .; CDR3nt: TGTGCCAGTAGTGCCCTTCGTGAGGTATTGGCCGAGCAGTACTTC; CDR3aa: CASSALREVLAEQYF
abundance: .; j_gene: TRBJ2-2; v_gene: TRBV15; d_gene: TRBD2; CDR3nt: TGTGCCACCAGCACCTTAAAGACTAGCGGGGAACCAAGGTCCGGGGAGCTGTTTTTT; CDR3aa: CATSTLKTSGEPRSGELFF
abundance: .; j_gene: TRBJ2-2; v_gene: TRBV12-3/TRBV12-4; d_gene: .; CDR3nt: TGTGCCAGCAGCCTTATCACCGGGGAGCTGTTTTTT; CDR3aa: CASSLITGELFF
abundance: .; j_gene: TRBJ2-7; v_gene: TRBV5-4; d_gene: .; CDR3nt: TGTGCCAGCAGCTCCCTGGGGCGGGGTGCCAACGAGCAGTACTTC; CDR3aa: CASSSLGRGANEQYF
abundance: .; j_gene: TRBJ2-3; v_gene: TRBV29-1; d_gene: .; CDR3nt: TGCAGCGTTGAAAGTGTTAGTAGCCCAGGAGGAAGTACGCAGTATTTT; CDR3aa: CSVESVSSPGGSTQYF
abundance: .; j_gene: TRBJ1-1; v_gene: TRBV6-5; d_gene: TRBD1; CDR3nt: TGTGCCAGCAGCCCAGGACAGGGCCTGAACACTGAAGCTTTCTTT; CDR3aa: CASSPGQGLNTEAFF
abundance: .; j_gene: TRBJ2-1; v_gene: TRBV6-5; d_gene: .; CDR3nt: TGTGCCAGCAGTCACCGGGACACCTACAATGAGCAGTTCTTC; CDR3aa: CASSHRDTYNEQFF
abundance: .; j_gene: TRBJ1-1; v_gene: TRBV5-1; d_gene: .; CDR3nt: TGCGCCAGCAGCTTGGGGGGCGACACTGAAGCTTTCTTT; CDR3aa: CASSLGGDTEAFF
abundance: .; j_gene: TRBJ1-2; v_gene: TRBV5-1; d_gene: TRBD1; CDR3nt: TGCGCCAGCAGCTTGAGGACAGGTCAGGGGTATGGCTACACCTTC; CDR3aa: CASSLRTGQGYGYTF
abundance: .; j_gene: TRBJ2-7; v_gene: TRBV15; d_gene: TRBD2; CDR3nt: TGTGCCACCAGCAGAGTCCCATTTTGGTTGATAGCGGGGGCAAGCTCCTACGAGCAGTACTTC; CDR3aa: CATSRVPFWLIAGASSYEQYF
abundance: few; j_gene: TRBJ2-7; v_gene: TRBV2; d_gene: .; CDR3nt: TGTGCCAGCAGTGCTTCTCCGGGAGTGCCGTACGAGCAGTACTTC; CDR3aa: CASSASPGVPYEQYF
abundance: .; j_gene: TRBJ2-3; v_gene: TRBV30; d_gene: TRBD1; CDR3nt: TGTGCCTGGAGGGTTCAGGGGGCGGGCACAGATACGCAGTATTTT; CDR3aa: CAWRVQGAGTDTQYF
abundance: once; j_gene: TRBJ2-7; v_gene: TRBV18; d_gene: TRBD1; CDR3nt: TGTGCCAGCTCACCACAAGAATCCGGGACAGGGGGCCACGAGCAGTACTTC; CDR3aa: CASSPQESGTGGHEQYF
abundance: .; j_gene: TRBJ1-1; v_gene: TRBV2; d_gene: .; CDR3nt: TGTGCCAGCAGTGAATTGGGCGGGGGGCGCACTGAAGCTTTCTTT; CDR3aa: CASSELGGGRTEAFF
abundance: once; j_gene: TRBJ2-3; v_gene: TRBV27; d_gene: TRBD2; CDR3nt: TGTGCCAGCAGTCCAGGACTAGCGGGGCTCACAGATACGCAGTATTTT; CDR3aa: CASSPGLAGLTDTQYF
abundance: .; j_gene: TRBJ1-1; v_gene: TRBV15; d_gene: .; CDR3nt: TGTGCCACCAGCAGACCCAGCCGGGGGTCCACTGAAGCTTTCTTT; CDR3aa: CATSRPSRGSTEAFF
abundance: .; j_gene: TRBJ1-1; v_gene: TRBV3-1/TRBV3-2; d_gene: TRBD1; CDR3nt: TGTGCCAGCAGCCAAGGGACAGGGAACACTGAAGCTTTCTTT; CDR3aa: CASSQGTGNTEAFF
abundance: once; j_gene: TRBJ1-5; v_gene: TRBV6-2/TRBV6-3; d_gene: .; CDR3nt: TGTGCCAGCAGTTACCGAGGTTATAGCAATCAGCCCCAGCATTTT; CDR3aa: CASSYRGYSNQPQHF
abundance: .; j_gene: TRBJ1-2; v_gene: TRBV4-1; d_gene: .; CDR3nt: TGCGCCAGCAGCCATTCCGAGGGGGTTTACTATGGCTACACCTTC; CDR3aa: CASSHSEGVYYGYTF
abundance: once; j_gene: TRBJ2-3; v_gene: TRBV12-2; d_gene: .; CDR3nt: TGTGCAAGTCGCTTAGCGCCCCGGACTAGCGGGGACACAGATACGCAGTATTTT; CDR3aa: CASRLAPRTSGDTDTQYF
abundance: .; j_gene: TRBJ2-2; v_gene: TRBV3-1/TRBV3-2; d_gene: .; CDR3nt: TGTGCCAGCAGCCATGCCACTAGGGCCGGGGAGCTGTTTTTT; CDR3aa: CASSHATRAGELFF
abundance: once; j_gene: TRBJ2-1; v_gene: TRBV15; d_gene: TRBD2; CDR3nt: TGTGCCACCAGCAGAGAGGTGACCGGGGGGGCCGGCAATGAGCAGTTCTTC; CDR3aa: CATSREVTGGAGNEQFF
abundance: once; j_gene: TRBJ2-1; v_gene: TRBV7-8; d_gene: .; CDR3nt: TGTGCCAGCAGCTTCCGACTAGTTAATGAGCAGTTCTTC; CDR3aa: CASSFRLVNEQFF
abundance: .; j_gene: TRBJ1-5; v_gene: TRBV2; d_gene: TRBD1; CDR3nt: TGTGCCAGCAGTCGATCCGGACAGGGGGAGCCCCAGCATTTT; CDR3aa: CASSRSGQGEPQHF
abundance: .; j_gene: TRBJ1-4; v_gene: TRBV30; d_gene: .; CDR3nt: TGTGCCTGGAGTGGGCAAACAACTAATGAAAAACTGTTTTTT; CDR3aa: CAWSGQTTNEKLFF
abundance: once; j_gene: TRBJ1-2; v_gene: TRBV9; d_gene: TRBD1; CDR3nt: TGTGCCAGCAGCGTGGGACAGGGGTATGGCTACACCTTC; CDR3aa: CASSVGQGYGYTF